This T cell receptor (beta chain) derives from a study of blood T cell repertoires in COVID-19. Sequencing was performed with immunoSEQ multiplex PCR; in TCRdb, only in-frame clones are kept and a portion is missing. The data hold a few hundred thousand clones, with about 85% observed a single time. The CDR3 contains 14 residues. CDR1 and CDR2 (germline): SGHAT, FQNNGV. Trimming removed 1 base at V and 5 bases at J, with 9 bases between. The source material was peripheral blood. The V and J genes are TRBV11-2 and TRBJ1-5; D possibly corresponds to TRBD1 (5 bases). The sequence derives from a man aged 18 to 30 with active or convalescent COVID-19. This chain's CDR3 is CASSLGLRDQPQHF. CDR3 in DNA: TGTGCCAGCAGCTTAGGCCTCAGGGATCAGCCCCAGCATTTT.